What follows are 32 T cell receptor beta chains derived from one specimen sequenced in a study of blood T cell repertoires in COVID-19. Only in-frame clones appear in the TCRdb table, and some are missing; sequencing was by immunoSEQ multiplex PCR. Of almost 300,000 clones in the sample, roughly 90% were seen once. The sequenced material came from peripheral blood. These receptor sequences come from a woman aged 30 to 39 with COVID-19, enrolled during active disease.

This chain joins TRBV3-1 (or the pseudogene TRBV3-2) and TRBJ2-3; 8 bases map to TRBD2. From germline, CDR1 is LGHDT and CDR2 YNNKEL (reference sequence). This CDR3 is built from 16 residues. The V gene end was trimmed by 3 bases and the J gene end by 4 bases; junction bases not matched to a gene: 9. The CDR3 nucleotides read TGTGCCAGCAGCCACCCAGCGGGGGCAACCTCAGATACGCAGTATTTT. It encodes CASSHPAGATSDTQYF.

The chain couples TRBV6-5 to TRBJ1-1; D perhaps matches TRBD1 (5 bases). Trimming took off 6 bases at V and 8 bases at J, with 19 bases between the two ends. CDR1 is MNHEY, CDR2 SVGAGI, per germline. The CDR3 spans 14 residues. CDR3 amino acids: CASRRGETFREAFF. DNA of the CDR3: TGTGCCAGCAGACGGGGGGAAACCTTTCGGGAAGCTTTCTTT.

In its sample, this clone was seen a few times. The chain uses TRBV18 and TRBJ2-3; TRBD1 is a possible D gene (8 bases). The CDR3 consists of 16 residues. CDR1 is KGHSH and CDR2 is LQKENI in the germline V gene. Trimming took 3 bases from V and 5 from J, leaving 18 bases between them. In nucleotides, the CDR3 is TGTGCCAGCTCACCGCCTGACAGGGGAGGGGGAGATACGCAGTATTTT. This codes for CASSPPDRGGGDTQYF.

V gene TRBV5-1 combines with J gene TRBJ2-4; a possible D gene is TRBD2 (5 bases). The V gene's germline CDR1 is SGHRS and CDR2 YFSETQ. The CDR3 consists of 17 residues. V was pared by 4 bases and J by 0 bases, with 17 bases between. The CDR3 bases are TGCGCCAGCAGCCCCCTCGGAGGCCAGCTAGCCAAAAACATTCAGTACTTC. Residues: CASSPLGGQLAKNIQYF.

This chain links TRBV19 with TRBJ2-5; 10 nucleotides match TRBD1. The V gene's germline CDR1 is LNHDA and CDR2 SQIVND (reference sequence). With V trimmed by 7 bases and J by 2 bases, 7 bases remained unmatched. This CDR3 is built from 15 residues. For the CDR3, the DNA is TGTGCCAGTACCTGGACAGGGGGGGAACAAGAGACCCAGTACTTC. It encodes CASTWTGGEQETQYF.

This clone showed up just once. The V gene is TRBV9, the J gene TRBJ1-3; 7 nucleotides line up with TRBD1. V gave up 3 bases and J gave up 4 bases; unmatched junction bases: 4. The length of the CDR3 is 14 residues. Germline CDR1 is SGDLS and CDR2 is YYNGEE. CDR3 sequence reads: CASSARDSGNTIYF. The CDR3 DNA reads TGTGCCAGCAGCGCACGGGACAGCGGAAACACCATATATTTT.

The chain carries TRBV30 and TRBJ2-7; 10 nucleotides match TRBD1. CDR1 is GTSNPN, CDR2 SVGIG, per germline (reference sequence). V was clipped by 8 bases and J by 7 bases; unmatched bases: 8. CDR3 size: 12 residues. The DNA for the CDR3 is TGTGCCCTGTTGGGACAGGGGCAGGAGCAGTACTTC. Residues: CALLGQGQEQYF.

The V call is TRBV5-1, the J call TRBJ1-1, with no clear D. The CDR3 runs 14 residues. Germline CDR1 reads SGHRS; CDR2 reads YFSETQ. Trimming cost V 1 base and J 1 base, with 8 bases left between them. CDR3 coding DNA: TGCGCCAGCAGCTTGATTGACTCGAACACTGAAGCTTTCTTT. The encoded protein is CASSLIDSNTEAFF.

The rearrangement joins TRBV11-2 to TRBJ1-4; tentatively, D is TRBD1 (5 bases). CDR1 and CDR2 from the germline V gene are SGHAT and FQNNGV. Trimming pared 3 bases from V and 0 bases from J, leaving 8 bases between. CDR3 length: 15 residues. This CDR3 reads CASSFYRSTNEKLFF. The CDR3 nucleotides read TGTGCCAGCAGCTTCTACAGGTCAACTAATGAAAAACTGTTTTTT.

The chain recombines TRBV2 with TRBJ2-7; weak D call: TRBD1 (6 bases). Trimming stripped 4 bases from V and 4 bases from J, with 17 bases between. The CDR3 loop spans 15 amino acids. Looked up from germline, CDR1 is SNHLY and CDR2 is FYNNEI. The DNA of the CDR3 is TGTGCCAGCAGTGCCAGCCGGACAGCTTCTTACGAGCAGTACTTC. Translation gives CASSASRTASYEQYF.

The CDR3 DNA reads as TGCGCCAGCAGCTTGACAGGGTCGGACATTCAGTACTTC. The encoded protein is CASSLTGSDIQYF. The chain is built from TRBV5-1 and TRBJ2-4, with a tentative D call TRBD1 (6 bases). The length of the CDR3 is 13 residues. Trimming left V 1 base short and J 8 bases short, with 10 bases between. Germline V CDR1 and CDR2: SGHRS, YFSETQ. The full variable domain, its missing parts supplied by reference TRBV5-1 and TRBJ2-4, is KAGVTQTPRYLIKTRGQQVTLSCSPISGHRSVSWYQQTPGQGLQFLFEYFSETQRNKGNFPGRFSGRQFSNSRSEMNVSTLELGDSALYLCASSLTGSDIQYFGAGTRLSVL.

The chain employs TRBV5-5 and TRBJ2-7; no reliable D call. Germline assignment: CDR1 SGHKS and CDR2 YYEKEE (reference sequence). There are 16 residues in the CDR3. The ends were cut back, 1 base at V and 3 bases at J, with 17 bases in the middle. The DNA for the CDR3 is TGTGCCAGCAGCTTGTATTCGGGTCTTACTCTCTACGAGCAGTACTTC. It specifies CASSLYSGLTLYEQYF.

This chain links TRBV3-1 (or the pseudogene TRBV3-2) with TRBJ2-3; 9 nucleotides match TRBD2. The J segment lost 2 bases and the V segment lost 2 bases, leaving 8 bases of the junction unmatched. CDR3 size: 17 residues. CDR1 and CDR2 (germline): LGHDT, YNNKEL (reference sequence). CDR3 bases: TGTGCCAGCAGCCAATCTCGGCTAGCGGGGTACACAGATACGCAGTATTTT. Residues: CASSQSRLAGYTDTQYF.

The chain joins TRBV12-5 to TRBJ2-7, with D possibly TRBD2 on 5 matching bases. The CDR3 runs 15 residues. Germline CDR1 and CDR2: LGHNT and FRNRAP. V lost 1 base and J lost 5, with 15 bases in between. CDR3 protein: CASGLGRTPYNEQYF. The CDR3 bases are TGTGCTAGTGGTTTGGGGAGGACCCCCTACAACGAGCAGTACTTC.

This sequence joins TRBV5-6 and TRBJ1-2, with D possibly being TRBD1 (6 bases). This CDR3 region has 12 residues. Germline CDR1 reads SGHDT; CDR2 reads YYEEEE. V lost 6 bases to trimming and J lost 5 bases, with 11 bases between them. CDR3 in amino acids: CASTTGPYGYTF. CDR3 DNA sequence: TGTGCCAGCACGACAGGCCCTTATGGCTACACCTTC. The whole variable domain, remainder taken from reference TRBV5-6 and TRBJ1-2, is DAGVTQSPTHLIKTRGQQVTLRCSPKSGHDTVSWYQQALGQGPQFIFQYYEEEERQRGNFPDRFSGHQFPNYSSELNVNALLLGDSALYLCASTTGPYGYTFGSGTRLTVV.

The chain has TRBV5-1 and TRBJ2-3, with 11 bases fitting TRBD2. CDR1 SGHRS and CDR2 YFSETQ come from the germline V gene. CDR3 length equals 18 residues. V gave up 3 bases and J gave up 2 bases; unmatched junction bases: 11. In nucleotides, the CDR3 is TGCGCCAGCAGCTCCTTAGCGGGGGGGCCGGTTCTCACAGATACGCAGTATTTT. This sequence encodes CASSSLAGGPVLTDTQYF.

The chain combines TRBV28 with TRBJ1-2; 7 bases map to TRBD1. Germline V gene lookup returns CDR1 MDHEN and CDR2 SYDVKM. Trimming removed 1 base from V and 5 bases from J; junction bases left unmatched: 4. This CDR3 is 14 amino acids long. The CDR3: CASSLSTGTYGYTF. For the CDR3, the DNA is TGTGCCAGCAGTTTATCGACAGGGACTTATGGCTACACCTTC.

The chain uses TRBV5-1 and TRBJ1-2, with TRBD1 as a possible D gene (5 bases). V shed 0 bases and J shed 5 bases, with 11 bases lying between them. CDR3 length: 14 amino acids. Germline V CDR1 and CDR2: SGHRS, YFSETQ. The CDR3 DNA follows: TGCGCCAGCAGCTTGGAGGGTAGGGGATATGGCTACACCTTC. Its protein is CASSLEGRGYGYTF.

This sequence joins TRBV21-1 and TRBJ1-2; the table's D call, TRBD1, has no DNA check behind it. TRBV21-1 counts as a pseudogene. This CDR3 is 18 amino acids long. CDR3 protein: CASSKEGLGQGAIYGYTF. CDR3 DNA: TGTGCCAGCAGCAAAGAAGGACTGGGACAGGGGGCGATCTATGGCTACACCTTC.

The chain joins TRBV7-8 to TRBJ2-7; a possible D gene is TRBD1 (6 bases). This CDR3 comprises 15 residues. Deletions cut 5 bases from V and 0 bases from J, with 14 bases between. Germline CDR1 and CDR2: SGHVS and FQNEAQ. The DNA of the CDR3 is TGTGCCAGCAGCACCGCCCGGGACACCTCCTACGAGCAGTACTTC. Residues: CASSTARDTSYEQYF.

V is TRBV19 and J is TRBJ1-2; tentatively, D is TRBD1 (6 bases). This CDR3 has 15 residues. Germline CDR1 reads LNHDA; CDR2 reads SQIVND (reference sequence). Trimming left V 7 bases short and J 5 bases short, with 20 bases between. The CDR3 nucleotides read TGTGCCAGTAACGCACCGCCACAGGGATTTTATGGCTACACCTTC. This translates into CASNAPPQGFYGYTF.

The chain couples TRBV27 to TRBJ1-2; maybe TRBD1 (6 bases). CDR1 and CDR2 (germline): MNHEY, SMNVEV (reference sequence). Trimming cost V 8 bases and J 2 bases, with 15 bases left between them. This CDR3 contains 14 residues. The DNA for the CDR3 is TGTGCCAGCGGATTGACAGGCACAAACTATGGCTACACCTTC. This gives the protein CASGLTGTNYGYTF.

The DNA of the CDR3 is TGTGCCAGCAGCTTAGCCAGGGGGTATGGCTACACCTTC. Its translation is CASSLARGYGYTF. The J gene is TRBJ1-2, the V gene TRBV11-3; 7 bases are a match to TRBD1. Germline V lookup: CDR1 SGHNT, CDR2 YENEEA. V gave up 1 base and J gave up 5 bases; unmatched junction bases: 1. The CDR3 is made up of 13 amino acids. The full variable domain, rest sourced from reference TRBV11-3 and TRBJ1-2, is EAGVVQSPRYKIIEKKQPVAFWCNPISGHNTLYWYLQNLGQGPELLIRYENEEAVDDSQLPKDRFSAERLKGVDSTLKIQPAELGDSAVYLCASSLARGYGYTFGSGTRLTVV.

The J gene is TRBJ2-1, the V gene TRBV20-1, with TRBD2 as a possible D gene (5 bases). CDR1 is DFQATT and CDR2 is SNEGSKA in the germline V gene (reference sequence). The germline V and J ends were trimmed by 3 bases and 8 bases, with 20 bases remaining between them. The CDR3 runs 15 residues. CDR3 sequence: CSASYPSRRSHEQFF. The CDR3, as DNA: TGCAGTGCTAGTTACCCCTCTAGGAGGAGCCATGAGCAGTTCTTC.

This clone was counted once. The V gene is TRBV19, the J gene TRBJ1-5, with D hard to call. From germline, CDR1 is LNHDA and CDR2 SQIVND (reference sequence). The CDR3 extends over 15 amino acids. Trimming removed 1 base at V and 2 bases at J, with 9 bases between. The CDR3 region has the DNA TGTGCCAGTAGTATAGGACACTCCGGCAATCAGCCCCAGCATTTT. Translating gives CASSIGHSGNQPQHF.

CDR3 loop: CASSQDTTPVTGELFF. CDR3 in DNA: TGTGCCAGCAGCCAAGATACAACCCCCGTGACCGGGGAGCTGTTTTTT. V and J are TRBV3-1 (or the pseudogene TRBV3-2) and TRBJ2-2; D not certain. Deletions cut 0 bases from V and 5 bases from J, with 13 bases between. This CDR3 spans 16 amino acids. The germline V gene has CDR1 LGHDT and CDR2 YNNKEL (reference sequence).

The V call is TRBV5-6, the J call TRBJ1-3; D not certain. Germline-derived CDR1 and CDR2 are SGHDT and YYEEEE. This CDR3 is 15 amino acids long. Trimming removed 2 bases from V and 11 bases from J, with 20 bases in between. The chain's CDR3 is CASSFLSRSLGAIYF. The DNA for the CDR3 is TGTGCCAGCAGCTTTTTAAGCAGGTCCCTCGGGGCCATATATTTT.

The chain combines TRBV23-1 with TRBJ2-7; 11 bases are a match to TRBD1. TRBV23-1 is treated as an ORF (open reading frame) with a function not yet certain. The V gene end was trimmed by 5 bases and the J gene end by 5 bases; junction bases not matched to a gene: 11. This CDR3 has 16 amino acids. The CDR3 DNA reads as TGCGCCAGCAGTTCCCCGGAAGGACAGGGGGCGAACGAGCAGTACTTC. Its protein is CASSSPEGQGANEQYF.

This rearrangement joins TRBV15 to TRBJ2-7, with TRBD1 matching over 7 bases. CDR3 length equals 14 residues. Germline CDR1 LNHNV, CDR2 YYDKDF (reference sequence). The ends lost 6 bases at V and 3 bases at J; junction bases unmatched: 8. Here the CDR3 reads CATRKTGEGYEQYF. The DNA of the CDR3 is TGTGCCACCAGAAAAACAGGGGAAGGCTACGAGCAGTACTTC.

The gene calls are TRBV21-1 and TRBJ1-1. TRBV21-1 is classified as a pseudogene. This CDR3 contains 12 residues. The CDR3 region has the DNA TGTGCCAGGCGGGGGCCATATGTAGAAGCTTTCTTT. Residues: CARRGPYVEAFF.

V gene TRBV19 combines with J gene TRBJ1-1; a possible D gene is TRBD1 (5 bases). Looked up from germline, CDR1 is LNHDA and CDR2 is SQIVND (reference sequence). The ends were cut back, 6 bases at V and 5 bases at J, with 7 bases in the middle. This CDR3 contains 11 residues. The DNA for the CDR3 is TGTGCCAGTAGATACAGGACTGAAGCTTTCTTT. This encodes CASRYRTEAFF.

The chain employs TRBV27 and TRBJ2-2, with 8 nucleotides matching TRBD1. The CDR3 covers 16 residues. The germline gives CDR1 MNHEY, CDR2 SMNVEV (reference sequence). Trimming took 6 bases from V and 5 from J; bases not matched to a gene: 11. The CDR3, as DNA: TGTGCCAGCAGCCAACTATCGACAGGGGCGACCGGGGAGCTGTTTTTT. Translated, it gives CASSQLSTGATGELFF.